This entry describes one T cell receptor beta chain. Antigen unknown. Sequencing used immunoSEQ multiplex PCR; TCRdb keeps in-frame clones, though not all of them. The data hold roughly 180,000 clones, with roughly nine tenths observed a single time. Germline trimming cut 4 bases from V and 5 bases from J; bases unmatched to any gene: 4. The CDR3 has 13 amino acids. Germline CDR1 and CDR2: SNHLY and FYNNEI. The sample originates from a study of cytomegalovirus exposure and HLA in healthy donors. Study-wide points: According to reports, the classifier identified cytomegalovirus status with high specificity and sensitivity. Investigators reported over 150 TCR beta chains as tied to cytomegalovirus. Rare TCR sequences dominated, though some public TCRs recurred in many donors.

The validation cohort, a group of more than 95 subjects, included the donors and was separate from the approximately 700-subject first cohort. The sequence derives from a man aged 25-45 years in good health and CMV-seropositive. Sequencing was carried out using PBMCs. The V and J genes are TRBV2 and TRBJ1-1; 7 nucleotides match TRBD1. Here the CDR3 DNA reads TGTGCCAGCAGTGCCGACAGGGTAACTGAAGCTTTCTTT. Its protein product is CASSADRVTEAFF. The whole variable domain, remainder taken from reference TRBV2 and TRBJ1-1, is EPEVTQTPSHQVTQMGQEVILRCVPISNHLYFYWYRQILGQKVEFLVSFYNNEISEKSEIFDDQFSVERPDGSNFTLKIRSTKLEDSAMYFCASSADRVTEAFFGQGTRLTVV.